The T cell receptor beta chain under discussion was sequenced for a study of blood T cell repertoires in COVID-19. Overall study: Nucleic acid was either cDNA or gDNA, and it came from T cells, B-cell-depleted T cells, or PBMCs.

Original data processing: Reference gene primer amplification in the assay estimated nucleated cell counts. Libraries were prepared by immunoSEQ multiplex PCR; TCRdb keeps only in-frame clonotypes and omits some of them. V and J calls plus clone size are reproduced from that table; the DNA served to infer D and trimming. The sample lists more than 250,000 clones; around 90% were seen once. The germline V and J ends were trimmed by 4 bases and 5 bases, with 20 bases remaining between them. Germline CDR1 reads MNHEY; CDR2 reads SMNVEV (reference sequence). This CDR3 comprises 16 residues. Participants were aged about 18 to 95 years, lived in 20 to 25 US areas, and enrolled virtually. Cohort 3 donors counted as recovered after two negative PCRs, clearance, or resolved symptoms.

The chain recombines TRBV27 with TRBJ1-1, with D possibly being TRBD1 (6 bases). The sequence was obtained from a woman aged 25 to 39 who had recovered from COVID-19. The sample was PBMCs or T cells enriched from blood (not recorded which). CDR3 in DNA: TGTGCCAGCAGTTCTGGGGGCGCGATGTCTAGGACTGAAGCTTTCTTT. As protein: CASSSGGAMSRTEAFF.